These T cell receptor beta chains were read from a single sample in a study of cytomegalovirus exposure and HLA in healthy donors. Some clones are missing from TCRdb's copy, which holds only in-frame ones; the method was immunoSEQ multiplex PCR. The repertoire holds approximately 100,000 clones, with approximately 86% as singletons. The specimen sequenced was PBMCs. The receptors derive from a man aged 30-40 years in good health and CMV-seropositive. Both conserved end residues are part of each CDR3. Fields, in order: clone size, D gene, V gene, J gene, CDR3 DNA, CDR3 protein. The D gene is left open where the match is weak. Not all rows give a size; the values are once, few, many and, for expanded clones, a class.

.	.	TRBV4-2	TRBJ1-4	TGTGCCAGCAGCCAAGATCCAGGGAAACTGTTTTTT	CASSQDPGKLFF
.	.	TRBV30	TRBJ2-5	TGTGCCTGGAGCCTTCGAGGCAGGGGAGTGGAGACCCAGTACTTC	CAWSLRGRGVETQYF
.	TRBD2	TRBV6-5	TRBJ2-7	TGTGCCAGCAGCCCACTAGCGGGAGGGCCCTACGAGCAGTACTTC	CASSPLAGGPYEQYF
once	.	TRBV4-2	TRBJ2-1	TGTGCCAGCAGCCAAGAACAGGCCTCAGGAGATGAGCAGTTCTTC	CASSQEQASGDEQFF
.	.	TRBV7-3	TRBJ2-2	TGTGCCAGCAGCTTAACTAAATCGAACACCGGGGAGCTGTTTTTT	CASSLTKSNTGELFF
.	.	TRBV6-5	TRBJ2-1	TGTGCCAGCCACCGGTACAATGAGCAGTTCTTC	CASHRYNEQFF
few	TRBD2	TRBV7-3	TRBJ2-2	TGTGCCAGCAGCTTAATCCCCGGACTAGCGGAGAACACCGGGGAGCTGTTTTTT	CASSLIPGLAENTGELFF
few	.	TRBV28	TRBJ1-1	TGTGCCAGCAGTTTGGGAGGGGAGCACACTGAAGCTTTCTTT	CASSLGGEHTEAFF
.	TRBD1	TRBV5-1	TRBJ2-3	TGCGCCAGCAGCTTAACGGGACAGGGGTTTGCAGATACGCAGTATTTT	CASSLTGQGFADTQYF
.	TRBD1	TRBV27	TRBJ1-5	TGTGCCAGCAGTTTAACAGGACAGGGGGCCGGCAATCAGCCCCAGCATTTT	CASSLTGQGAGNQPQHF